A single TCR beta chain is shown here with its context. This entry comes from a study of CD8 T cells in Susac syndrome. Random hexamers were used to reverse transcribe an amount of roughly 0.5 to 1 ug RNA. From the immunoSEQ multiplex PCR reads, TCRdb called clonotypes with MiXCR, one entry per CDR3 protein. The sample yields fewer than 85,000 distinct CDR3 sequences, around 96% seen once. The V end lost 3 bases, the J end lost 0 bases, and 17 bases lay between the germline ends. The CDR3 runs to 17 residues. Germline values: CDR1 KGHSH, CDR2 LQKENI. The authors sequenced TCR beta from blood CD8+ and CD4+ T cells.

The sequenced sample consisted of CD8+ T cells from PBMCs. The receptor's source is a human donor with multiple sclerosis. V and J are TRBV18 and TRBJ1-1; tentative D call: TRBD1 (6 bases). For the CDR3, the DNA is TGTGCCAGCTCACCGGGCCCCAGGGGTAGGTTGAACACTGAAGCTTTCTTT. Protein sequence: CASSPGPRGRLNTEAFF.